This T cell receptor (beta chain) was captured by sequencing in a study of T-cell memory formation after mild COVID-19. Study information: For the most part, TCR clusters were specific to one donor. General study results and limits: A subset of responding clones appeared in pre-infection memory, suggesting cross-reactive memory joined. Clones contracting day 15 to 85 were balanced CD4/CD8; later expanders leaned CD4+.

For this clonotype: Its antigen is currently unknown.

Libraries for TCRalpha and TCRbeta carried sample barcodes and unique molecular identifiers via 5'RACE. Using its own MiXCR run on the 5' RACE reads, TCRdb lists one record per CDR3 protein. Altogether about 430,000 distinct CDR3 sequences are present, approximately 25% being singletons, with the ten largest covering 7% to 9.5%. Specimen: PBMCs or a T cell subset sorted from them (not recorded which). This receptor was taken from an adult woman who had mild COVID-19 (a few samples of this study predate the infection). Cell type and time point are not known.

Here the CDR3 reads CASSFGLAGGSYNEQFF. DNA for the CDR3: TGTGCCAGCAGCTTCGGACTAGCGGGAGGGTCCTACAATGAGCAGTTCTTC. V usage is TRBV5-6 and J usage is TRBJ2-1, with 15 nucleotides matching TRBD2. CDR3 length: 17 amino acids. Losses at the gene ends were 2 bases for V and 1 base for J; bases not matched to a gene: 1. Germline CDR1 reads SGHDT; CDR2 reads YYEEEE. Complete variable domain (other parts from reference TRBV5-6 and TRBJ2-1): DAGVTQSPTHLIKTRGQQVTLRCSPKSGHDTVSWYQQALGQGPQFIFQYYEEEERQRGNFPDRFSGHQFPNYSSELNVNALLLGDSALYLCASSFGLAGGSYNEQFFGPGTRLTVL.